The 23 T cell receptor beta chains below were found in one sample sequenced in a study of blood T cell repertoires in COVID-19 (dated by TCRdb to 2018 to 2021). To prepare the library, the immunoSEQ multiplex PCR assay was applied. What TCRdb holds here is the immuneACCESS table cut down to in-frame rearrangements. Part of the clones is not present; checked against another copy, under half of the missing clones reflect an unresolved V gene, and the others are unexplained. The sample data list 200,000 to 300,000 clones, and around 83% of these were observed just once. The ten largest clones capture roughly 12% of the sample. The source material was peripheral blood. The source is a woman in her fifties or sixties with active or convalescent COVID-19.

This chain joins TRBV9 and TRBJ2-5; the match to TRBD2 covers 12 bases. The length of the CDR3 is 19 residues. V lost 0 bases to trimming and J lost 2 bases; unmatched junction nucleotides: 11. Germline values: CDR1 SGDLS, CDR2 YYNGEE. The CDR3 here is CASSVGPSGGASLQETQYF. The CDR3 bases are TGTGCCAGCAGCGTAGGGCCTAGCGGGGGGGCGTCACTACAAGAGACCCAGTACTTC. Combining the CDR3 with reference TRBV9 and TRBJ2-5 gives the whole variable domain DSGVTQTPKHLITATGQRVTLRCSPRSGDLSVYWYQQSLDQGLQFLIQYYNGEERAKGNILERFSAQQFPDLHSELNLSSLELGDSALYFCASSVGPSGGASLQETQYFGPGTRLLVL.

The chain joins TRBV4-2 to TRBJ2-3; TRBD2 matches at 8 bases. The V gene end was trimmed by 0 bases and the J gene end by 3 bases; junction bases not matched to a gene: 8. CDR3 size: 17 residues. Germline CDR1 reads LGHNA; CDR2 reads YNFKEQ. The DNA for the CDR3 is TGTGCCAGCAGCCAAGATTTGTCCGGGGGGGCGACAGATACGCAGTATTTT. Translated, it gives CASSQDLSGGATDTQYF.

The chain employs TRBV4-3 and TRBJ1-2; D unresolved. CDR1 is LGHNA and CDR2 is YSLEER in the germline V gene. V lost 1 base and J lost 1, with 10 bases in between. The CDR3 has 15 amino acids. CDR3 sequence reads: CASSQGHSFNYGYTF. The CDR3 DNA sequence: TGCGCCAGCAGCCAAGGGCACAGCTTTAACTATGGCTACACCTTC.

This chain joins TRBV12-3 or TRBV12-4 and TRBJ1-1; 7 nucleotides agree with TRBD1. J gave up 7 bases and V 6 bases, and 2 bases lay outside the gene matches. The CDR3 sequence is 11 residues long. CDR3 sequence: CASSHRGEAFF. In nucleotides, the CDR3 is TGTGCCAGCAGCCACAGGGGTGAAGCTTTCTTT.

The rearrangement links TRBV28 to TRBJ2-2; 7 bases fit TRBD1. J was trimmed by 1 base and V by 8 bases; bases with no gene match: 1. The CDR3 runs to 13 residues. Germline V gene data show CDR1 as MDHEN and CDR2 as SYDVKM. The CDR3 bases are TGTGCCAGCCAGGGGGAGAACACCGGGGAGCTGTTTTTT. Its protein product is CASQGENTGELFF.

This chain connects TRBV4-3 to TRBJ2-2; 7 nucleotides agree with TRBD1. This CDR3 is built from 14 residues. CDR1 and CDR2 (germline): LGHNA, YSLEER. Germline trimming cut 3 bases from V and 7 bases from J; bases unmatched to any gene: 5. CDR3 loop: CASSHEGASGELFF. The DNA of the CDR3 is TGCGCCAGCAGCCACGAGGGGGCTAGCGGGGAGCTGTTTTTT.

The rearrangement links TRBV2 to TRBJ2-2, with 7 bases identical to TRBD1. Germline-derived CDR1 and CDR2 are SNHLY and FYNNEI. J was trimmed by 6 bases and V by 4 bases; bases with no gene match: 8. The CDR3 totals 15 residues. The CDR3 protein is CASSAFHDRAGELFF. In DNA, the CDR3 is TGTGCCAGCAGTGCATTTCATGACAGGGCCGGGGAGCTGTTTTTT. Complete variable domain (other parts from reference TRBV2 and TRBJ2-2): EPEVTQTPSHQVTQMGQEVILRCVPISNHLYFYWYRQILGQKVEFLVSFYNNEISEKSEIFDDQFSVERPDGSNFTLKIRSTKLEDSAMYFCASSAFHDRAGELFFGEGSRLTVL.

The J gene is TRBJ1-5, the V gene TRBV30; the D is unclear. Trimming pared 0 bases from V and 4 bases from J, leaving 7 bases between. CDR3 length equals 13 residues. Germline assignment: CDR1 GTSNPN and CDR2 SVGIG (reference sequence). The CDR3 spells CAWSVFENQPQHF. Here the CDR3 DNA reads TGTGCCTGGAGTGTATTTGAGAATCAGCCCCAGCATTTT.

The chain links TRBV10-3 to TRBJ1-1; D unclear. The CDR3 is 12 residues long. Between the trimmed V and J ends, which lost 10 bases and 1 base, there was a span of 10 bases. The germline V gene has CDR1 ENHRY and CDR2 SYGVKD. CDR3 nucleotide sequence: TGTGCCACGGCTCCGGGGAACACTGAAGCTTTCTTT. Protein sequence: CATAPGNTEAFF.

The genes are TRBV7-9 and TRBJ2-7, with 9 bases identical to TRBD1. Looked up from germline, CDR1 is SEHNR and CDR2 is FQNEAQ (reference sequence). CDR3 length: 12 residues. After removal of 5 bases from V and 5 bases from J, the junction contained 1 base not matched to a gene. The CDR3 coding sequence is TGTGCCAGCAGCCGGACAGGGGACGAGCAGTACTTC. This sequence encodes CASSRTGDEQYF.

The V call is TRBV20-1, the J call TRBJ1-1; a possible D gene is TRBD1 (6 bases). CDR3 length: 14 residues. V was clipped by 3 bases and J by 5 bases, with 16 bases between them. Germline CDR1 and CDR2: DFQATT and SNEGSKA (reference sequence). This CDR3 is CSASPGGARTEAFF. The CDR3 nucleotides are TGCAGTGCTAGTCCCGGGGGGGCGAGGACTGAAGCTTTCTTT.

The J gene is TRBJ1-1, the V gene TRBV9; the D gene is possibly TRBD1 (5 bases). V lost 2 bases to trimming and J lost 5 bases, with 10 bases between them. The CDR3 contains 13 residues. Germline V gives CDR1 SGDLS, CDR2 YYNGEE. The CDR3 loop is CASSVTGGTEAFF. The CDR3 nucleotides read TGTGCCAGCAGCGTGACCGGGGGAACTGAAGCTTTCTTT.

On this clone: Other nucleotide sequences in the sample specify the same CDR3. The V gene is TRBV12-3 or TRBV12-4, the J gene TRBJ1-4, with D possibly being TRBD1 (6 bases). This CDR3 comprises 12 residues. V gave up 5 bases and J gave up 14 bases, with 15 bases separating them. CDR3 in amino acids: CASSDSGTTLFF. The CDR3 DNA sequence: TGTGCCAGCAGTGACTCAGGGACAACGCTGTTTTTT.

The rearrangement links TRBV5-4 to TRBJ1-6; 8 positions match TRBD1. CDR1 and CDR2 from the germline V gene are SGHNT and YYREEE (reference sequence). With 5 bases clipped from V and 12 bases from J, the junction kept 13 bases outside the gene matches. The CDR3 length is 15 residues. CDR3 sequence (DNA): TGTGCCAGCAGACAGGACAGGGTTGGAGCTTTACCCCTCCACTTT. This translates into CASRQDRVGALPLHF.

This clone was seen once. The chain carries TRBV7-3 and TRBJ2-1; 8 positions match TRBD1. In germline, CDR1 is SGHTA, CDR2 FQGTGA. The CDR3 has 16 amino acids. V was pared by 2 bases and J by 5 bases, with 8 bases of the junction left unmatched. The CDR3 coding sequence is TGTGCCAGCAGCTTATTGGTAGACAGGGGAGACAATGAGCAGTTCTTC. Its protein is CASSLLVDRGDNEQFF.

The chain employs TRBV11-3 and TRBJ1-6, with D hard to call. Deletions cut 5 bases from V and 9 bases from J, with 23 bases between. Germline V gene sequence: CDR1 SGHNT, CDR2 YENEEA. The CDR3 runs to 17 residues. The CDR3 protein is CASSPLLSSFAASPLHF. Here the CDR3 DNA reads TGTGCCAGCAGCCCCTTGCTTTCGAGTTTTGCGGCTTCACCCCTCCACTTT.

This clone was recorded a few times. This chain connects TRBV12-3 or TRBV12-4 to TRBJ1-4; D is unresolved. The CDR3 loop spans 12 amino acids. Trimming cost V 8 bases and J 8 bases, with 12 bases left between them. This CDR3 reads CASGWAGEKLFF. As DNA, the CDR3 is TGTGCCAGCGGTTGGGCGGGAGAAAAACTGTTTTTT.

The chain carries TRBV5-1 and TRBJ1-1; no clear D. Germline V CDR1 and CDR2: SGHRS, YFSETQ. The CDR3 spans 13 residues. Trimming stripped 4 bases from V and 1 base from J, with 8 bases between. DNA for the CDR3: TGCGCCAGCAGCCCGGGGTCGAACACTGAAGCTTTCTTT. It yields the protein CASSPGSNTEAFF.

As DNA, the CDR3 is TGTGCCAGCACTACCCGGTCTCTCCAAAACCGCCTTCAGTACTTC. It translates to CASTTRSLQNRLQYF. V usage is TRBV27 and J usage is TRBJ2-7; no clear D. Trimming removed 7 bases from V and 10 bases from J, with 26 bases in between. The CDR3 covers 15 residues. Germline V lookup: CDR1 MNHEY, CDR2 SMNVEV (reference sequence).

The chain's CDR3 is CASSQFPVSGNTIYF. The CDR3 DNA reads as TGCGCCAGCAGCCAATTTCCGGTCTCTGGAAACACCATATATTTT. V and J are TRBV4-1 and TRBJ1-3, with no clear D. Trimming cost V 2 bases and J 0 bases, with 8 bases left between them. The germline V gene has CDR1 MGHRA and CDR2 YSYEKL. There are 15 residues in the CDR3.

The rearrangement joins TRBV2 to TRBJ1-2; no clear D. The CDR3 has 12 residues. Germline CDR1 reads SNHLY; CDR2 reads FYNNEI. Between the trimmed V and J ends, which lost 6 bases and 4 bases, there was a span of 9 bases. The CDR3 DNA sequence: TGTGCCAGCAGACAGACTATCTATGGCTACACCTTC. It encodes CASRQTIYGYTF.

V and J are TRBV30 and TRBJ1-3; 10 bases line up with TRBD1. Trimming at V came to 0 bases and at J to 4 bases, leaving 3 bases not matched to a gene. Germline loops: CDR1 GTSNPN, CDR2 SVGIG (reference sequence). The CDR3 contains 15 residues. The DNA of the CDR3 is TGTGCCTGGAGTGTAGGGACAGGGGCCGGAAACACCATATATTTT. It yields the protein CAWSVGTGAGNTIYF.

The V call is TRBV7-8, the J call TRBJ2-5, with 10 bases identical to TRBD2. The CDR3 is made up of 16 amino acids. V dropped 5 bases and J dropped 2; count of bases not matched to a gene: 8. In germline, CDR1 is SGHVS, CDR2 FQNEAQ. The CDR3 nucleotides are TGTGCCAGCAGCCTATCTAGCGGGGGACTTCAAGAGACCCAGTACTTC. Protein product: CASSLSSGGLQETQYF. The full variable domain, rest sourced from reference TRBV7-8 and TRBJ2-5, is GAGVSQSPRYKVAKRGQDVALRCDPISGHVSLFWYQQALGQGPEFLTYFQNEAQLDKSGLPSDRFFAERPEGSVSTLKIQRTQQEDSAVYLCASSLSSGGLQETQYFGPGTRLLVL.